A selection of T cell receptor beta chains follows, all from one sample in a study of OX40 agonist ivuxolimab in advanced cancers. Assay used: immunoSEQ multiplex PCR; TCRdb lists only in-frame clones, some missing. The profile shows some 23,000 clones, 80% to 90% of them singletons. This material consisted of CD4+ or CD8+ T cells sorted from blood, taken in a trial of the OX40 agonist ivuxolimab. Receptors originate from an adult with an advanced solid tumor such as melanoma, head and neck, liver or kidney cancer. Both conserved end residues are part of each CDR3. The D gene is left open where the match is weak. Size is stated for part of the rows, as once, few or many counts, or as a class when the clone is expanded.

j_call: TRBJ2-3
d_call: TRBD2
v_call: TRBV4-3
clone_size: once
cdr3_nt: TGCGCCAGCGCCTTAGCGGGGGGGCCTATAGATACGCAGTATTTT
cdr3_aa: CASALAGGPIDTQYF

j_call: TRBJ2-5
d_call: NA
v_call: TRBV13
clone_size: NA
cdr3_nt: TGTGCCAGCAGCTTTCAAGAGACCCAGTACTTC
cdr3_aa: CASSFQETQYF

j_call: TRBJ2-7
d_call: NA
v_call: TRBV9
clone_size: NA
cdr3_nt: TGTGCCAGCAGTCCTACAGGGTACGAGCAGTACTTC
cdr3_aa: CASSPTGYEQYF

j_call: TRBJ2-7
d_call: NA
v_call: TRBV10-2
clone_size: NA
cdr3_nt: TGCGCCAGCAGTGAGGGGCGCTCCTACGAGCAGTACTTC
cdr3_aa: CASSEGRSYEQYF

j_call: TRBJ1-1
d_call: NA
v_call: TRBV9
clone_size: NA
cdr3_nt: TGTGCCAGCAGCCCGTTAATAAAGACTGAAGCTTTCTTT
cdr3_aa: CASSPLIKTEAFF

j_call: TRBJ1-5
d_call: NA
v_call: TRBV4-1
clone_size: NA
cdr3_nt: TGCGCCAGCAGCCAAGAAGGCAGGGAATATAGCAATCAGCCCCAGCATTTT
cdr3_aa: CASSQEGREYSNQPQHF

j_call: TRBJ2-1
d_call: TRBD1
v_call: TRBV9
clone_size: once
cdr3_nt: TGTGCCAGCAGCGTAGCCGGCTACCCGGGACAGGGGTCACGGGAGCAGTTCTTC
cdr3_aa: CASSVAGYPGQGSREQFF

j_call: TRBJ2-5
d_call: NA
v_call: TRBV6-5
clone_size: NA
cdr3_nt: TGTGCCAGCAGTTACATTGGGGCCCAAGAGACCCAGTACTTC
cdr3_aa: CASSYIGAQETQYF

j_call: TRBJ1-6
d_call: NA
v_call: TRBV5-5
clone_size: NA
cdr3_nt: TGCGCCAGCAGCCAGGATTGGAGCTCCTATAATTCACCCCTCCACTTT
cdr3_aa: CASSQDWSSYNSPLHF

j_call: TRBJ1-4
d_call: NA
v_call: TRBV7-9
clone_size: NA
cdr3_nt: TGTGCCAGCAGCTTAGCGGGGAGGGGAAAACTGTTTTTT
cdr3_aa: CASSLAGRGKLFF

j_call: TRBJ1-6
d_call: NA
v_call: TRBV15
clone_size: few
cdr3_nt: TGTGCCACCATAGCGGGGAGGGGGGCCCCCAATAATTCACCCCTCCACTTT
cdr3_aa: CATIAGRGAPNNSPLHF

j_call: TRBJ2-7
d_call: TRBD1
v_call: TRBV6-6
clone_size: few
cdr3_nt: TGTGCCAGCAGTTACTCGAGCCCGACAGGGGAGCAGTACTTC
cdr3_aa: CASSYSSPTGEQYF

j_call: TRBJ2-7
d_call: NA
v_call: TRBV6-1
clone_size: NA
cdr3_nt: TGTGCCAGCATGGTTGGCAGTGGATTCTACGAGCAGTACTTC
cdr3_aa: CASMVGSGFYEQYF

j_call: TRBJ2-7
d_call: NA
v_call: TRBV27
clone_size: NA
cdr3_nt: TGTGCCAGCAGTCTCGGCCGGGAAAACTACGAGCAGTACTTC
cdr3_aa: CASSLGRENYEQYF

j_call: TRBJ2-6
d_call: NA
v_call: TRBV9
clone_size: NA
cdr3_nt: TGTGCCAGCAGCGTAGCTTCTACTGGGGCCAACGTCCTGACTTTC
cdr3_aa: CASSVASTGANVLTF

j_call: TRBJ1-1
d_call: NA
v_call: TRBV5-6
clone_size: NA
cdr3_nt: TGTGCCAGCAGCCTCGGAGGACCCACTGAAGCTTTCTTT
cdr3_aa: CASSLGGPTEAFF

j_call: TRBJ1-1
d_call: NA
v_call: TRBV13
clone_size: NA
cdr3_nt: TGTGCCAGCAGCTTAGCGGGGGCCCCAACTGAAGCTTTCTTT
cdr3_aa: CASSLAGAPTEAFF

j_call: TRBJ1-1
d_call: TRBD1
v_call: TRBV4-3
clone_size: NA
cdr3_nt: TGCGCCAGCAGCTATGCTGTTGGACAGGGGACTGAAGCTTTCTTT
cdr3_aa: CASSYAVGQGTEAFF

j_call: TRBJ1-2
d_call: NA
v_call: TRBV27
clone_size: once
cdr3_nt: TGTGCCAGCACCCCTTCGACAGGAAACTATGGCTACACCTTC
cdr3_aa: CASTPSTGNYGYTF

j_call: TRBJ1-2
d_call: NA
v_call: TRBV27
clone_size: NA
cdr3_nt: TGTGCCAGCAGTTTTATTCGTCAGCCTTATGGCTACACCTTC
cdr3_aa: CASSFIRQPYGYTF

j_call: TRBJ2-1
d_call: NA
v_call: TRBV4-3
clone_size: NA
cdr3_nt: TGCGCCAGCAGCCAAGACGAGACTACGTACAATGAGCAGTTCTTC
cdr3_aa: CASSQDETTYNEQFF

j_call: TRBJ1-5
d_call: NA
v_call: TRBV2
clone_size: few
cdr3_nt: TGTGCCAGCAGTGTGGTGGGGGGGAATCAGCCCCAGCATTTT
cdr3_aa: CASSVVGGNQPQHF

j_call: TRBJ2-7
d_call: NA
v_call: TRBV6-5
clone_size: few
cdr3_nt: TGTGCCAGCAGTTACGGATGGAACTACGAGCAGTACTTC
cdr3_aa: CASSYGWNYEQYF

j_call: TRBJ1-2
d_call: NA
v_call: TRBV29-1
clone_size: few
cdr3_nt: TGCAGCGCCGAGGGGACACCCTATGGCTACACCTTC
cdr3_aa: CSAEGTPYGYTF

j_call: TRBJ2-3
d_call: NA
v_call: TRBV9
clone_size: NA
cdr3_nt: TGTGCCAGCAGCGTAGCGGCAGGGAGCACAGATACGCAGTATTTT
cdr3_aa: CASSVAAGSTDTQYF

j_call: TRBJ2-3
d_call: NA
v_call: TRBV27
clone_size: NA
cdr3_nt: TGTGCCAGCAGTTTATCGGCCGTCTCGGGCAGAACAGATACGCAGTATTTT
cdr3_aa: CASSLSAVSGRTDTQYF

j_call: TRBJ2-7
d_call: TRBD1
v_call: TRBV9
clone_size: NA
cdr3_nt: TGTGCCAGCAGCGCAGCGGCCGGGACAGGCTCCTACGAGCAGTACTTC
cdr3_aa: CASSAAAGTGSYEQYF

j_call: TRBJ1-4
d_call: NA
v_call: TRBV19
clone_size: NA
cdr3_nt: TGTGCCAGTAGTATACTCCTCGGGAGTAAACTGTTTTTT
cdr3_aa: CASSILLGSKLFF

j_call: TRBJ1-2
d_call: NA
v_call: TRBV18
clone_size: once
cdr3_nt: TGTGCCAGCTCACCACCGCGGGGGGAGACTAACTATGGCTACACCTTC
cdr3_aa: CASSPPRGETNYGYTF

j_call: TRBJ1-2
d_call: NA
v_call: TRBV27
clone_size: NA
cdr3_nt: TGTGCCAGCGGGCCGAGGAACTATGGCTACACCTTC
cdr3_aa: CASGPRNYGYTF

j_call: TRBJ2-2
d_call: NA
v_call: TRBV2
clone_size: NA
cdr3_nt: TGTGCCACCTACAGATCGAACACCGGGGAGCTGTTTTTT
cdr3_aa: CATYRSNTGELFF

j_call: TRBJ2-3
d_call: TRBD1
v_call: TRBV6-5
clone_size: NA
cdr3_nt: TGTGCCACCAGACAGGGAGCAGATACGCAGTATTTT
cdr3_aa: CATRQGADTQYF

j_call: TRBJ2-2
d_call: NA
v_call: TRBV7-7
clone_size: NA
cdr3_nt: TGTGCTAGCAGCCGAGAGTGGTCGAACACCGGGGAGCTGTTTTTT
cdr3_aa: CASSREWSNTGELFF

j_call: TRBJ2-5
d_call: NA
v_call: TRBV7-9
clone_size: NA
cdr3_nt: TGTGCCAGCAGCCCGCCTTGGGGCGAGACCCAGTACTTC
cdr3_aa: CASSPPWGETQYF

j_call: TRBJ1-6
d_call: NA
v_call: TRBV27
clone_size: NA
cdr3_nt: TGTGCCAGCGGTGCAGGGTATAATTCACCCCTCCACTTT
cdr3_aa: CASGAGYNSPLHF

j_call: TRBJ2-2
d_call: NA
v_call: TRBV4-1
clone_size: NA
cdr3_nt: TGCGCCAGCAGCCAATACTGGGGGAACACCGGGGAGCTGTTTTTT
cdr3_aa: CASSQYWGNTGELFF

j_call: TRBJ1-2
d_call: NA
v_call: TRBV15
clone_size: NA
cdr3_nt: TGTGCCACCAGCAGAGATTTTGGGGCCAGGGGCTACACCTTC
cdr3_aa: CATSRDFGARGYTF